The present T cell receptor (beta chain) was sequenced within a study of blood T cell repertoires in COVID-19. Study details: T cells, B-cell-depleted T cells, or PBMCs provided the cDNA or gDNA that served as material.

Grouping used clinical history reported by participants in a survey and questionnaire. Germline V gene lookup returns CDR1 SGHKS and CDR2 YYEKEE (reference sequence). The CDR3 length is 15 residues. Trimming removed 0 bases from V and 11 bases from J; junction bases left unmatched: 8. Clones were read by immunoSEQ multiplex PCR, and TCRdb kept only the in-frame ones, dropping some. The sample carries 250,000 to 300,000 clones, around 85% recorded once. The clonotype was recovered from a woman between 45 and 65 years old who had recovered from COVID-19. This chain links TRBV5-5 with TRBJ1-6, with 7 positions matching TRBD1. Material: PBMCs or T cells enriched from blood (not recorded which). This CDR3 reads CASSLEGTDKPPLHF. In nucleotides, the CDR3 is TGTGCCAGCAGCTTGGAAGGGACAGATAAGCCACCCCTCCACTTT.